This T cell receptor (beta chain) was observed in a study of PD-1 blockade in classical Hodgkin lymphoma. Study-wide findings and caveats: Patients were excluded if nivolumab began under 1 year after ASCT (the autologous transplant). Newly diagnosed patients were reported to exhibit reduced baseline TCR diversity relative to healthy donors.

The assay was immunoSEQ multiplex PCR, and TCRdb's table has in-frame clones only and misses some. Among more than 95,000 clones listed, around 90% were seen once. The sample's time point: cycle 4 day 1 (C4D1), after more than five weeks of nivolumab. After autologous stem cell transplantation all patients relapsed, and prior brentuximab vedotin exposure differed between cohorts. About this clone: Its antigen is unknown.

This receptor was taken from a human donor with classical Hodgkin lymphoma. The sample consisted of peripheral blood mononuclear cells (PBMCs), taken before the fourth cycle of nivolumab.

Here the CDR3 reads CASSRQGTTNEQFF. The CDR3 nucleotides read TGTGCCAGCAGCCGCCAAGGGACGACGAATGAGCAGTTCTTC. The chain has TRBV7-9 and TRBJ2-1; D could derive from TRBD1 or TRBD2 (5 bases each). The CDR3 has 14 residues. Trimming cost V 5 bases and J 7 bases, with 15 bases left between them. In germline, CDR1 is SEHNR, CDR2 FQNEAQ (reference sequence).